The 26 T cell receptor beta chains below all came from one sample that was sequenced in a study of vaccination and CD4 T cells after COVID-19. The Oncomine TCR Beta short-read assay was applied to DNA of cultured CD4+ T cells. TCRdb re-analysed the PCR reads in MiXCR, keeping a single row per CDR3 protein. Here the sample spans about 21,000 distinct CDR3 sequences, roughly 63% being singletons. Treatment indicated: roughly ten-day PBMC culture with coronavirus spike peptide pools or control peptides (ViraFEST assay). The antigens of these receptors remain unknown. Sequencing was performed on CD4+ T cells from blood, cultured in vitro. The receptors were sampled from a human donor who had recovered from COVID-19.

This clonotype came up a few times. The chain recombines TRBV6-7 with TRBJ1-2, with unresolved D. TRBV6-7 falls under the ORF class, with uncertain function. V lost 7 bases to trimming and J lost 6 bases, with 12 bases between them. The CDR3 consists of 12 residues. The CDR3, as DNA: TGTGCCAGCAACAAGGTGGGAGATGGCTACACCTTC. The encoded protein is CASNKVGDGYTF.

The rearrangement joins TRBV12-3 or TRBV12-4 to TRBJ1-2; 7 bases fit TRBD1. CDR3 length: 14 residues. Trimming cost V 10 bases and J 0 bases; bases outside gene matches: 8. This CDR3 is CATYSQGANYGYTF. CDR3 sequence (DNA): TGTGCCACCTACTCGCAGGGGGCTAACTATGGCTACACCTTC.

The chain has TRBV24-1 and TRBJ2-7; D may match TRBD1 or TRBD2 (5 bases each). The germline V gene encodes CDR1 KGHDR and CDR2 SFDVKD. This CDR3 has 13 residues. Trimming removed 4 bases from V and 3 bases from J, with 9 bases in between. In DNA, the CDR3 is TGTGCCACCAGTGACGGGGCCCTCTACGAGCAGTACTTC. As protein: CATSDGALYEQYF.

The CDR3: CAWSVMGDEAFF. The CDR3 DNA is TGTGCCTGGAGTGTCATGGGGGATGAAGCTTTCTTT. V and J are TRBV30 and TRBJ1-1, with D perhaps TRBD1 (5 bases). The CDR3 consists of 12 residues. Germline CDR1 is GTSNPN and CDR2 is SVGIG (reference sequence). Trimming cost V 0 bases and J 7 bases, with 9 bases left between them.

The CDR3 here is CASSAFDRGNYGYTF. In nucleotides, the CDR3 is TGTGCCAGCAGTGCCTTCGACAGGGGTAACTATGGCTACACCTTC. The J gene is TRBJ1-2, the V gene TRBV25-1; the match to TRBD1 covers 8 bases. Germline CDR1 and CDR2: MGHDK and SYGVNS. Trimming at V came to 4 bases and at J to 1 base, leaving 5 bases not matched to a gene. The CDR3 has 15 amino acids.

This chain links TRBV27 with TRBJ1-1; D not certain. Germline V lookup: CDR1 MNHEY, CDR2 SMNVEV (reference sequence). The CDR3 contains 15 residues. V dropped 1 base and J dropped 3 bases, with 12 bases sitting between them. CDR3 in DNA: TGTGCCAGCAGTTTATTTCGGCCCATGGACACTGAAGCTTTCTTT. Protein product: CASSLFRPMDTEAFF.

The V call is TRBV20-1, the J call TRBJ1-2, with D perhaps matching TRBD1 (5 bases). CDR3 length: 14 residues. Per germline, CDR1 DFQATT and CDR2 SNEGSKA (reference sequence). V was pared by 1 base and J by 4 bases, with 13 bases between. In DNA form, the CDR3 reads TGCAGTGCTAGAGGGGGACGGTCCCTCTATGGCTACACCTTC. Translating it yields CSARGGRSLYGYTF.

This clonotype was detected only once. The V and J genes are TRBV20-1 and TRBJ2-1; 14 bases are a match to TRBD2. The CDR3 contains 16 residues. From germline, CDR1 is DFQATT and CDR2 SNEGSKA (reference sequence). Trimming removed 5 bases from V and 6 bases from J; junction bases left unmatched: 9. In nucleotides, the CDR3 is TGCAGTGCTTCCCGACTAGCGGGAGGGGGGGGCAATGAGCAGTTCTTC. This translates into CSASRLAGGGGNEQFF.

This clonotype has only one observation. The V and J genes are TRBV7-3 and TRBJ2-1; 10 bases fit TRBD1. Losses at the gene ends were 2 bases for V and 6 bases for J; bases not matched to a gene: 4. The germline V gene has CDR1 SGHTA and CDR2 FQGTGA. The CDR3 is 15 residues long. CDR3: CASSLSGTGANEQFF. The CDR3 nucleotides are TGTGCCAGCAGCTTATCCGGGACAGGGGCCAATGAGCAGTTCTTC.

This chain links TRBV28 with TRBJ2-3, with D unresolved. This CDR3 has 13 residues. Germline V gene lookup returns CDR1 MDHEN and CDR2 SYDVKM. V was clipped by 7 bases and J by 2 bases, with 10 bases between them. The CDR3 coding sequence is TGTGCCAGCATTGGCAGGTTCACAGATACGCAGTATTTT. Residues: CASIGRFTDTQYF.

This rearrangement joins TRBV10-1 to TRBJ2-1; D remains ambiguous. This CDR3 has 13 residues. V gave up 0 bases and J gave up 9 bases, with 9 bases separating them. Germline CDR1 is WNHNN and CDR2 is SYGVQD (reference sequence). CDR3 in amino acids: CASSESLLGEQFF. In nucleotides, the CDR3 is TGCGCCAGCAGTGAGTCCCTGCTCGGTGAGCAGTTCTTC.

For the CDR3, the DNA is TGTGCCAGCAGCCAAGATACCGTCTCTGGAAACACCATATATTTT. As protein: CASSQDTVSGNTIYF. The chain couples TRBV3-1 to TRBJ1-3; no clear D. This CDR3 spans 15 amino acids. From germline, CDR1 is LGHDT and CDR2 YNNKEL (reference sequence). V was cut by 0 bases and J by 0 bases, with 6 bases left in between.

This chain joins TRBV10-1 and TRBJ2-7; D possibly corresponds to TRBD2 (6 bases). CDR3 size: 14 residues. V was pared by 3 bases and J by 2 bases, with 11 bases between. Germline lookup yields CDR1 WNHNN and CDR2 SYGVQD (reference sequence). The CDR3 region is CASSDGGNPYEQYF. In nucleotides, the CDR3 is TGCGCCAGCAGTGACGGGGGAAATCCCTACGAGCAGTACTTC.

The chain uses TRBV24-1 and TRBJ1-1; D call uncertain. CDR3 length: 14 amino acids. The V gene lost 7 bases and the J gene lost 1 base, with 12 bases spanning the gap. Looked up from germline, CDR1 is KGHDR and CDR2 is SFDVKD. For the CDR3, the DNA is TGTGCCACCAGGGCGGAAAGGCGGAACACTGAAGCTTTCTTT. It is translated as CATRAERRNTEAFF.

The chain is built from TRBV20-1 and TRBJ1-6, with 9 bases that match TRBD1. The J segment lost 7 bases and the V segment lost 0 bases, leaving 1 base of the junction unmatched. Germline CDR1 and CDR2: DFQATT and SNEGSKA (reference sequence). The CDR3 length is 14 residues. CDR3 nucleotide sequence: TGCAGTGCTAGAGATGGACAGGGGAATTCACCCCTCCACTTT. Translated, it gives CSARDGQGNSPLHF.

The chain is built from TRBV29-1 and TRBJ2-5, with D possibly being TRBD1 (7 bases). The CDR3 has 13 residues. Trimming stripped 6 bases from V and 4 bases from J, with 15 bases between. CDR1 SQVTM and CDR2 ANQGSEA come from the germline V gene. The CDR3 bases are TGCAGCGTGACACAGGGGACTCGAGAGACCCAGTACTTC. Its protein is CSVTQGTRETQYF.

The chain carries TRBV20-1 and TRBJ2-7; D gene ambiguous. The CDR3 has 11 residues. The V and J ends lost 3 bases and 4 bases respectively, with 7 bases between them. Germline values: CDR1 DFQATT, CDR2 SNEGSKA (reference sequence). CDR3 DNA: TGCAGTGCTAGTTCCGGGTACGAGCAGTACTTC. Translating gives CSASSGYEQYF.

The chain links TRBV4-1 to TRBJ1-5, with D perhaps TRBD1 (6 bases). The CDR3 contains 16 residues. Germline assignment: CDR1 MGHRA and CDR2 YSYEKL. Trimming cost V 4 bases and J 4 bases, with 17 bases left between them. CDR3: CASSPTAGATNQPQHF. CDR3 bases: TGCGCCAGCAGCCCAACCGCGGGGGCCACTAATCAGCCCCAGCATTTT.

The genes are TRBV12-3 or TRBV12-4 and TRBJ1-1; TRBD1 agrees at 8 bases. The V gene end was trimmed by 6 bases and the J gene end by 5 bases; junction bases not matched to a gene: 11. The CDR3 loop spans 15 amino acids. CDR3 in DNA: TGTGCCAGCAGAACCCAGGGGGCGGGGGGGACTGAAGCTTTCTTT. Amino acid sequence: CASRTQGAGGTEAFF.

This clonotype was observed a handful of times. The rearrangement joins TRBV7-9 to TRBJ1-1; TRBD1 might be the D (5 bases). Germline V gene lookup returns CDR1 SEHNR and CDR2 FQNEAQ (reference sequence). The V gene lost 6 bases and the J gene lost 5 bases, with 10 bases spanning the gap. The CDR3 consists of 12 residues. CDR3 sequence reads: CASRARGTEAFF. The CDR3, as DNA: TGTGCCAGCAGGGCGAGGGGAACTGAAGCTTTCTTT.

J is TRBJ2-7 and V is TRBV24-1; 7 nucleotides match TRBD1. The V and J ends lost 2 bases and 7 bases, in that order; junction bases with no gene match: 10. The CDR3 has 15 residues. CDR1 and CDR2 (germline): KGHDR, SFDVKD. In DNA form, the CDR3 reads TGTGCCACCAGTGATTCTAGGGGGCGATTGGGGGAGCAGTACTTC. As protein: CATSDSRGRLGEQYF.

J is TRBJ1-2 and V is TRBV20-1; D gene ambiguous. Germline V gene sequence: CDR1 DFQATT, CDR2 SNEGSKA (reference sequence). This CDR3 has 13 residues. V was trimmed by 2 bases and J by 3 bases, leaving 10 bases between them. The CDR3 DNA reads TGCAGTGCTAGAACCGAAGCCTACTATGGCTACACCTTC. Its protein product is CSARTEAYYGYTF.

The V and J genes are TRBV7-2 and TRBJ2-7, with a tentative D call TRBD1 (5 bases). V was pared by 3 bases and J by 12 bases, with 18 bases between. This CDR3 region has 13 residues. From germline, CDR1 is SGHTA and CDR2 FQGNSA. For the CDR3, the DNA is TGTGCCAGCAGCTTCACCCGACAGCCGACTGTGTACTTC. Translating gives CASSFTRQPTVYF. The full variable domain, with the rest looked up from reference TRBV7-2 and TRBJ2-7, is GAGVSQSPSNKVTEKGKDVELRCDPISGHTALYWYRQSLGQGLEFLIYFQGNSAPDKSGLPSDRFSAERTGGSVSTLTIQRTQQEDSAVYLCASSFTRQPTVYFGPGTRLTVT.

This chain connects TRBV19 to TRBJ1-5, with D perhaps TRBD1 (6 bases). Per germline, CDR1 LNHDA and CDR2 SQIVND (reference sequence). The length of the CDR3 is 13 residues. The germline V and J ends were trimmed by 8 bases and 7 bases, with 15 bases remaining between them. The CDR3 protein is CASGKDSRQPQHF. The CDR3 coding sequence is TGTGCCAGTGGGAAGGACAGTCGGCAGCCCCAGCATTTT. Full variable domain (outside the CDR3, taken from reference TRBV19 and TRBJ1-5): DGGITQSPKYLFRKEGQNVTLSCEQNLNHDAMYWYRQDPGQGLRLIYYSQIVNDFQKGDIAEGYSVSREKKESFPLTVTSAQKNPTAFYLCASGKDSRQPQHFGDGTRLSIL.

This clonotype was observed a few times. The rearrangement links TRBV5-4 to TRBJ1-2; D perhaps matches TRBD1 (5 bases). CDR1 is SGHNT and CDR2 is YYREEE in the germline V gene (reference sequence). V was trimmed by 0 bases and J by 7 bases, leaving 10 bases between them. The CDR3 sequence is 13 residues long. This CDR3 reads CASSLAGYRGYTF. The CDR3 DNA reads TGTGCCAGCAGCTTGGCAGGGTACCGTGGCTACACCTTC.

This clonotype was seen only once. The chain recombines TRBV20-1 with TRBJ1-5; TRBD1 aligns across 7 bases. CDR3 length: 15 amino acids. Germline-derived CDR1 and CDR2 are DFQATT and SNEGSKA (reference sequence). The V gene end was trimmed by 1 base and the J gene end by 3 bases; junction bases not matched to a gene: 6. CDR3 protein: CSARVWDRDNQPQHF. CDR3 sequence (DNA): TGCAGTGCTAGAGTCTGGGACAGAGACAATCAGCCCCAGCATTTT.